This T cell receptor beta chain came from a study of blood T cells in healthy people across ages. This CDR3 spans 16 amino acids. V lost 1 base and J lost 6; bases outside the gene matches: 7. The germline CDR1 and CDR2 sequences are SGHRS and YFSETQ. This clonotype was detected only a few times. A J-beta primer mix and a sample-barcoded 5' primer were used in a second PCR of about 7 to 12 cycles. Each CDR3 protein is one row after TCRdb ran MiXCR on the 5' RACE reads. The sample yields more than 1.4 million distinct CDR3 sequences, approximately 38% seen once. Material for sequencing was blood. The rearrangement joins TRBV5-1 to TRBJ2-1; 10 bases line up with TRBD2. The TCR sequence derives from a woman in her late teens or twenties in good health. The DNA for the CDR3 is TGCGCCAGCAGCTTGAGTAGCGGGAGGAAAGTCAATGAGCAGTTCTTC. This sequence encodes CASSLSSGRKVNEQFF.